The clone carrying this TCR beta chain was seen more than once but under ten times. Source study methods: Amplified reference gene primers provided the basis for estimating nucleated cell counts. The data were produced by immunoSEQ multiplex PCR, yet TCRdb's version contains in-frame clones alone and is incomplete. V and J calls and clone size come straight from that table; D and trimming were deduced from the DNA. The sample carries some 150,000 clones, roughly 88% recorded once. The data belong to a study of blood T cell repertoires in COVID-19. Study details: COVID-19 samples collected from the United States, Italy and Spain covered acute and convalescent phases. PBMCs, B-cell-depleted T cells, or T cells were the source of the cDNA or gDNA that made up the material.

The germline gives CDR1 MNHEY, CDR2 SMNVEV (reference sequence). The CDR3 spans 16 residues. The trim removed 2 bases at V and 5 bases at J, leaving 7 bases unmatched. The chain has TRBV27 and TRBJ2-2; the match to TRBD2 covers 8 bases. Source material: peripheral blood. The TCR was taken from a woman between 50 and 59 years old in a cohort sampled during active or convalescent COVID-19. The CDR3 loop is CASSLGTSHGTGELFF. CDR3 nucleotide sequence: TGTGCCAGCAGTTTAGGGACTAGTCATGGGACCGGGGAGCTGTTTTTT.